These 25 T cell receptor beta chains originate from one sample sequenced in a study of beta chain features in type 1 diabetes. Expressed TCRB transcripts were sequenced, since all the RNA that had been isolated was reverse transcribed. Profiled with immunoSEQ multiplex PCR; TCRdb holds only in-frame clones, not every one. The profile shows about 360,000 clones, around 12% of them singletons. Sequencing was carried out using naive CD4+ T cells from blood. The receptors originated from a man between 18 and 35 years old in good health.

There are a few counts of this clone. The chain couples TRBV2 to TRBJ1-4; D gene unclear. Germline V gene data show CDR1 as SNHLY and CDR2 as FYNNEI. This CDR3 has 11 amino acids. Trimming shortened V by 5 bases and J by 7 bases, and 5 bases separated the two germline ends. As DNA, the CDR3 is TGTGCCAGCAGTAACATTGAAAAACTGTTTTTT. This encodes CASSNIEKLFF.

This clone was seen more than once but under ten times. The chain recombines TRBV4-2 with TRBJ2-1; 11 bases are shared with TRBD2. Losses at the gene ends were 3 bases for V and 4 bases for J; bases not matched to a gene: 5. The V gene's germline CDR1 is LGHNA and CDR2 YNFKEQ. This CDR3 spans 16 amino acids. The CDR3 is CASSHGTSGPYNEQFF. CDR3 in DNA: TGTGCCAGCAGCCACGGGACTAGCGGACCTTACAATGAGCAGTTCTTC.

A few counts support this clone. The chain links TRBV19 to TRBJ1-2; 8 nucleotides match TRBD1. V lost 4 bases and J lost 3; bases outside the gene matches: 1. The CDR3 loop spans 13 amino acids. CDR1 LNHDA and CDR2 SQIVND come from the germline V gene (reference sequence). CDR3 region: CASSTDRDYGYTF. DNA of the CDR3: TGTGCCAGTAGTACGGACAGGGACTATGGCTACACCTTC.

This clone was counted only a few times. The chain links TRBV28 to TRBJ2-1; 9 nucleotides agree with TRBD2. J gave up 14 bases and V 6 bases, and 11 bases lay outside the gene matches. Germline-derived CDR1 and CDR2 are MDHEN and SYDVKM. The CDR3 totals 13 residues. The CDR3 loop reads CASRMAGGPSEFF. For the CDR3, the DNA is TGTGCCAGCAGGATGGCGGGAGGGCCCTCTGAGTTCTTC.

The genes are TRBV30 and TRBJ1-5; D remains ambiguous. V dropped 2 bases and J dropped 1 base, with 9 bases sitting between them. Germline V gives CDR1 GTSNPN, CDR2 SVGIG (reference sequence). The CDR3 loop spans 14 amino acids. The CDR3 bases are TGTGCCTGGAGTCCGGGAGCCAGCAATCAGCCCCAGCATTTT. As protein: CAWSPGASNQPQHF.

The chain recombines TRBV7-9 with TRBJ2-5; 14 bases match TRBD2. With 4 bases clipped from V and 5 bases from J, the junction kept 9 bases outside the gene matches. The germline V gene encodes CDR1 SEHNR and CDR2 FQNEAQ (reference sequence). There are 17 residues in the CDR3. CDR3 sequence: CASSSMRTSGRTETQYF. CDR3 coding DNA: TGTGCCAGCAGCTCCATGAGGACTAGCGGGAGGACCGAGACCCAGTACTTC.

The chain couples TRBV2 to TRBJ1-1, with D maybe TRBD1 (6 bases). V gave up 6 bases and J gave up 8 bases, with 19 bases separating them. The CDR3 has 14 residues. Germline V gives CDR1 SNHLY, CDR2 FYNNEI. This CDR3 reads CASSAQGLAGEAFF. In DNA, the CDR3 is TGTGCCAGCAGCGCACAGGGCCTAGCGGGGGAAGCTTTCTTT.

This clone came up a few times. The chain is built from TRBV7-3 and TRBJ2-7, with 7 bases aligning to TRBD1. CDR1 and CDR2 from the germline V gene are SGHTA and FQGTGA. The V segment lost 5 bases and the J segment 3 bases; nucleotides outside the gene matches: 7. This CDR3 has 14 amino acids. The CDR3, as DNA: TGTGCCAGCAGCCTAGACGGGACAGACTACGAGCAGTACTTC. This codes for CASSLDGTDYEQYF.

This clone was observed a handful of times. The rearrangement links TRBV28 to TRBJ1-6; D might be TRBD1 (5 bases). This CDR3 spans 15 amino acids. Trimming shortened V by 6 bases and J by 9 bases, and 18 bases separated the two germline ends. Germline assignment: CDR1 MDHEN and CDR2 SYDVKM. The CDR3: CASRTTTERVSPLHF. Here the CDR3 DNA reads TGTGCCAGCAGAACAACGACAGAACGAGTTTCACCCCTCCACTTT.

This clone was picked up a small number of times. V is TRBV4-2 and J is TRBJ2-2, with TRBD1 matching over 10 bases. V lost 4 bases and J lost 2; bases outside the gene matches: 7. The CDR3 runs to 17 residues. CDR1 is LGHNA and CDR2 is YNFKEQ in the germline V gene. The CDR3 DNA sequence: TGTGCCAGCAGCCCCAGGCCGACAGGGGGCAACACCGGGGAGCTGTTTTTT. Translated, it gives CASSPRPTGGNTGELFF.

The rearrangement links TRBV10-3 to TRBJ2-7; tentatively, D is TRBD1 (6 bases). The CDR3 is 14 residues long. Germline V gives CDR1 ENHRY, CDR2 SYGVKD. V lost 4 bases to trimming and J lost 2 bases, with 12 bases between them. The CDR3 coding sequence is TGTGCCATCAGTGTTGGGACATCCACCTACGAGCAGTACTTC. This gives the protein CAISVGTSTYEQYF.

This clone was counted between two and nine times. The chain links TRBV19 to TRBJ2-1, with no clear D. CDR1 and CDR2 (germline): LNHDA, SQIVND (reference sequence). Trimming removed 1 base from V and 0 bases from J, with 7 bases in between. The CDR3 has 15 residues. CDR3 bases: TGTGCCAGTAGTATAGGGTTGAGCTCCTACAATGAGCAGTTCTTC. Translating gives CASSIGLSSYNEQFF. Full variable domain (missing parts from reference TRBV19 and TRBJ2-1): DGGITQSPKYLFRKEGQNVTLSCEQNLNHDAMYWYRQDPGQGLRLIYYSQIVNDFQKGDIAEGYSVSREKKESFPLTVTSAQKNPTAFYLCASSIGLSSYNEQFFGPGTRLTVL.

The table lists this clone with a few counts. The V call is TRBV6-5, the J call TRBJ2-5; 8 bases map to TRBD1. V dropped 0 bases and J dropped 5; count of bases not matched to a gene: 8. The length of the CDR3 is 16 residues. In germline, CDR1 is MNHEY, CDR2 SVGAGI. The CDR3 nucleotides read TGTGCCAGCAGTTACTCCCCAGGCAGGGGGCTGGAGACCCAGTACTTC. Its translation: CASSYSPGRGLETQYF.

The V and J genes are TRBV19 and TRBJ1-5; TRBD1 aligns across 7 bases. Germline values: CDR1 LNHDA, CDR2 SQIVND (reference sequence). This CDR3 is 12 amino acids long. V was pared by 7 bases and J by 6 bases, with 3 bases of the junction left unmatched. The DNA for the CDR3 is TGTGCCAGTAACAGGGGCGTTCAGCCCCAGCATTTT. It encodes CASNRGVQPQHF. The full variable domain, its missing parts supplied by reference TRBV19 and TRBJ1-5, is DGGITQSPKYLFRKEGQNVTLSCEQNLNHDAMYWYRQDPGQGLRLIYYSQIVNDFQKGDIAEGYSVSREKKESFPLTVTSAQKNPTAFYLCASNRGVQPQHFGDGTRLSIL.

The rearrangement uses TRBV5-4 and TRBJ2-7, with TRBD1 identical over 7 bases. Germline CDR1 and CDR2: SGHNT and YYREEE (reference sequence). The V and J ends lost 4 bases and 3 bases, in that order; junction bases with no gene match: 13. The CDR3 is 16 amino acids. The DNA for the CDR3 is TGTGCCAGCAGCGGGGACCAACCGGGACAGCGCTACGAGCAGTACTTC. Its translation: CASSGDQPGQRYEQYF.

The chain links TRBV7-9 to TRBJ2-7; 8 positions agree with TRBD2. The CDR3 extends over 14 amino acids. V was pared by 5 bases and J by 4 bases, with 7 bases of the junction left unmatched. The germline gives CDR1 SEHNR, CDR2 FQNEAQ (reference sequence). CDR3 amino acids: CASSVSGSFYEQYF. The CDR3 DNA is TGTGCCAGCAGCGTCAGCGGGAGTTTTTACGAGCAGTACTTC.

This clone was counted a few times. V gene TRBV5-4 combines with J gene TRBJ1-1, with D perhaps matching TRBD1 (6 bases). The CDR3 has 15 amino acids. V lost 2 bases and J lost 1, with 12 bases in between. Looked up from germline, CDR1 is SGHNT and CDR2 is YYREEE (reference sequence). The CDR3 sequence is CASSFPRGTNTEAFF. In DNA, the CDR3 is TGTGCCAGCAGCTTCCCCAGGGGAACGAACACTGAAGCTTTCTTT. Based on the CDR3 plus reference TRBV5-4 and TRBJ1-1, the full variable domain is ETGVTQSPTHLIKTRGQQVTLRCSSQSGHNTVSWYQQALGQGPQFIFQYYREEENGRGNFPPRFSGLQFPNYSSELNVNALELDDSALYLCASSFPRGTNTEAFFGQGTRLTVV.

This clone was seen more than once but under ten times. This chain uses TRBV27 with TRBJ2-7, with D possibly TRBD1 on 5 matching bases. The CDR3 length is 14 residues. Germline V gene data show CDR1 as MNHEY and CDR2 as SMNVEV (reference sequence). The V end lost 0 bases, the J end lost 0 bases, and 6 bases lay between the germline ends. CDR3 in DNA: TGTGCCAGCAGTTTATCAGGGGACTCCTACGAGCAGTACTTC. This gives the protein CASSLSGDSYEQYF.

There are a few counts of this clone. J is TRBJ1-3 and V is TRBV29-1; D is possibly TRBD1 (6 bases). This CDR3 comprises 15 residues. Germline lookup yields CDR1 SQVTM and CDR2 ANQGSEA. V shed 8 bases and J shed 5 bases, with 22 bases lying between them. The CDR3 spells CSPSGLGARRNTIYF. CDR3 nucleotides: TGCAGCCCCTCGGGGCTGGGGGCAAGGAGAAACACCATATATTTT.

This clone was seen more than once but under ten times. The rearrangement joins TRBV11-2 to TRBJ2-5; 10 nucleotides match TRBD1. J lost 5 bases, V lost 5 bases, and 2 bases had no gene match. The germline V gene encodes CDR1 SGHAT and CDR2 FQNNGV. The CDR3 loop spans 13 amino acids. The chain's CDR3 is CASSRTGGETQYF. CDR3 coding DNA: TGTGCCAGCAGCCGGACAGGGGGGGAGACCCAGTACTTC. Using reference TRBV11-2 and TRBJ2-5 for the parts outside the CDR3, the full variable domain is EAGVAQSPRYKIIEKRQSVAFWCNPISGHATLYWYQQILGQGPKLLIQFQNNGVVDDSQLPKDRFSAERLKGVDSTLKIQPAKLEDSAVYLCASSRTGGETQYFGPGTRLLVL.

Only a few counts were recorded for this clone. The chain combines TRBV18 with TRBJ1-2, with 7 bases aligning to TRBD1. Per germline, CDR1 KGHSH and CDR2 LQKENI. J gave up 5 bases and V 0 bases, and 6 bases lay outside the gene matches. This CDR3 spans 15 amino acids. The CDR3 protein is CASSPPSQGNYGYTF. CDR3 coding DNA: TGTGCCAGCTCACCACCATCACAGGGGAATTATGGCTACACCTTC.

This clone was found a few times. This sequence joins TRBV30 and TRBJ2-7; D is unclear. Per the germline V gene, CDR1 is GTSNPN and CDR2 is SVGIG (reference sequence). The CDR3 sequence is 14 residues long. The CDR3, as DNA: TGTGCGGTGTCCCTCCCAACTTTATCCTACGAGCAGTACTTC. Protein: CAVSLPTLSYEQYF.

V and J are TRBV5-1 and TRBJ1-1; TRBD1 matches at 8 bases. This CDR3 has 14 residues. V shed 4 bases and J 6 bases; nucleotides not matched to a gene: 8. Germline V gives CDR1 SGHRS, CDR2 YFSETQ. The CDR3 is CASSLTGGNAEAFF. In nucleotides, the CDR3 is TGCGCCAGCAGCCTTACAGGGGGGAATGCTGAAGCTTTCTTT.

The CDR3 DNA reads as TGCAGCGTTGATATTGGCTGGGGAGTCCCCAGCGAGCAGTACTTC. Protein sequence: CSVDIGWGVPSEQYF. V gene TRBV29-1 combines with J gene TRBJ2-7; weak D call: TRBD2 (5 bases). The V gene lost 3 bases and the J gene lost 6 bases, with 21 bases spanning the gap. The CDR3 sequence is 15 residues long. Germline assignment: CDR1 SQVTM and CDR2 ANQGSEA.

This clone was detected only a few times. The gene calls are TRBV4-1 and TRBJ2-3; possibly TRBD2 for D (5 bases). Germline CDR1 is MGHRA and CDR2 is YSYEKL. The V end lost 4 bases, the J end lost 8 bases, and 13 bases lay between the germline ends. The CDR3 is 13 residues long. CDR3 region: CASSRPGESTQYF. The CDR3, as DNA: TGCGCCAGCAGCCGTCCCGGGGAAAGTACGCAGTATTTT.